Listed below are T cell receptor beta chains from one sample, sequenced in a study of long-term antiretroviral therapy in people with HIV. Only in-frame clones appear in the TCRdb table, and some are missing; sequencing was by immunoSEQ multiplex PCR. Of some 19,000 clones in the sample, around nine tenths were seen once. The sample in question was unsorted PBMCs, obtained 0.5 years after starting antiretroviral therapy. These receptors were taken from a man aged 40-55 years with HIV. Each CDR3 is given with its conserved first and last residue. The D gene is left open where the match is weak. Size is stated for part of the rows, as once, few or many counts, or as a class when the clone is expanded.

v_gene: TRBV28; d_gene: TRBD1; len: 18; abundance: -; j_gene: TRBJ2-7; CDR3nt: TGTGCCAGCAGTACGCAGACAGGGGGCGTTTTCGGAATCTACGAGCAGTACTTC; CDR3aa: CASSTQTGGVFGIYEQYF
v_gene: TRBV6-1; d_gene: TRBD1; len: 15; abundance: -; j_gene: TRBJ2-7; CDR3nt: TGTGCCAGCAGCTTGGGCGGACAGGTGTCCTACGAGCAGTACTTC; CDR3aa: CASSLGGQVSYEQYF
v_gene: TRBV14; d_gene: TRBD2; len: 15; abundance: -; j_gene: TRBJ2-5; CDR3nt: TGTGCCAGCAGCCTTCAGACTAGCGGGAGAGAGACCCAGTACTTC; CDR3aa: CASSLQTSGRETQYF
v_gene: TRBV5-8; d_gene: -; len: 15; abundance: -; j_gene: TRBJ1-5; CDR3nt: TGTGCCAGCAGCTTACGTACGAGTGGCAATCAGCCCCAGCATTTT; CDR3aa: CASSLRTSGNQPQHF
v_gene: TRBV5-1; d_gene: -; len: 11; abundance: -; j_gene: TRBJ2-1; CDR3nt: TGCGCCAGCAGCTTGCTTTGGGAGCAGTTCTTC; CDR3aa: CASSLLWEQFF
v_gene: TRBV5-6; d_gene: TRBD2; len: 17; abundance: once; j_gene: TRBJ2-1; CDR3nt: TGTGCCAGCAGCTTAACAGCGGGAGGGAGCTCCTACAATGAGCAGTTCTTC; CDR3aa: CASSLTAGGSSYNEQFF
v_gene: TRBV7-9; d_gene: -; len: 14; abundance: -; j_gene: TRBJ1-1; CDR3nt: TGTGCCACCGAAAGGACTGGAGCATACTCTGAAGCTTTCTTT; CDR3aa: CATERTGAYSEAFF
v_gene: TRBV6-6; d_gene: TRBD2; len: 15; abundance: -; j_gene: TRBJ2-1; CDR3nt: TGTGCCAGCAGCCCTACTAGCGGTCTAGAGGATGAGCAGTTCTTC; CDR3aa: CASSPTSGLEDEQFF
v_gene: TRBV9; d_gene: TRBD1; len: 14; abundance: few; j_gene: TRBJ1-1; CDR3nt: TGTGCCAGCAGCCTCGAGGGGGCGTACGCTGAAGCTTTCTTT; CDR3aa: CASSLEGAYAEAFF
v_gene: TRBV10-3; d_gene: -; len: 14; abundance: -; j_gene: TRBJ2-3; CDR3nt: TGTGCCATCAGCCCGGGAGCTAGCACAGATACGCAGTATTTT; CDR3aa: CAISPGASTDTQYF
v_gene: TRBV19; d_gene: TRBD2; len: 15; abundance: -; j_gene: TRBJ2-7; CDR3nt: TGTGCCAGTAGTATAGCGGGAGGGCCCCTCTACGAGCAGTACTTC; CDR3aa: CASSIAGGPLYEQYF
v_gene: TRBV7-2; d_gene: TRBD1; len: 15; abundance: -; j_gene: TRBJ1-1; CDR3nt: TGTGCCAGCAGCCGGGGACAGGTTATGAACACTGAAGCTTTCTTT; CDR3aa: CASSRGQVMNTEAFF
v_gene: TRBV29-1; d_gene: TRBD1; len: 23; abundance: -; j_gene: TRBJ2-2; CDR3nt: TGCAGCGCCACTAGGGGACAGGGGGCAGGGCTAGCGGGAGCAGGCGGTTTTGCCGGGGAGCTGTTTTTT; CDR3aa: CSATRGQGAGLAGAGGFAGELFF
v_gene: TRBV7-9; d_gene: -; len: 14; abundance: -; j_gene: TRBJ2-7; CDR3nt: TGTGCCAGCAGCCCCCTCGGAACCGTCGTCGAGCAGTACTTC; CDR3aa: CASSPLGTVVEQYF
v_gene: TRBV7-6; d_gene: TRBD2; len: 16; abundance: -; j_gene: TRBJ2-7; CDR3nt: TGTGCCAGCAGCCCTGAGATAGCGGGAGTGGCCTACGAGCAGTACTTC; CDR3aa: CASSPEIAGVAYEQYF
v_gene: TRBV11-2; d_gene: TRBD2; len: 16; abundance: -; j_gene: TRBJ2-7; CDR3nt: TGTGCCAGCACGGGACTTTCGGGGGGGCTCCCCTACGAGCAGTACTTC; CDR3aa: CASTGLSGGLPYEQYF
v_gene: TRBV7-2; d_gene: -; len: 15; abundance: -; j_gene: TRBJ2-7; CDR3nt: TGTGCCAGCAGCCAGAGGGCCACTAGTTCCTACGAGCAGTACTTC; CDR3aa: CASSQRATSSYEQYF
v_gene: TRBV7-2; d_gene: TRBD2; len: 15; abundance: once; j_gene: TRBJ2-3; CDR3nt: TGTGCCAGCAGCCGAGGACTAGCGAAAACAGATACGCAGTATTTT; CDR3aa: CASSRGLAKTDTQYF
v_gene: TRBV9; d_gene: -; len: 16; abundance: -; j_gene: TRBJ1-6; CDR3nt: TGTGCCAGCAGTGGCAGGGTGATACAGGGCAATTCACCCCTCCACTTT; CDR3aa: CASSGRVIQGNSPLHF
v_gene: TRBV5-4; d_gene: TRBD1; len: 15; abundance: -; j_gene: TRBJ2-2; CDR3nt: TGTGCCAGCACCACCGGTGGGACAGGGTCCGGGGAGCTGTTTTTT; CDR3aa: CASTTGGTGSGELFF
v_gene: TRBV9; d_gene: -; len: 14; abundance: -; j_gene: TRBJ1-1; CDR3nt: TGTGCCAGCAGCACCGCAGCAGGCAGCACTGAAGCTTTCTTT; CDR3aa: CASSTAAGSTEAFF
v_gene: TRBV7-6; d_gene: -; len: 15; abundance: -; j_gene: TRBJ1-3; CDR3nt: TGTGCCAGCAGCCCTCGAGAGGGAGGTGGAAACACCATATATTTT; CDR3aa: CASSPREGGGNTIYF
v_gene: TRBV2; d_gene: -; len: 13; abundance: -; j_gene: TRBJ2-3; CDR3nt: TGTGCCAGCAGTGAAGGATACACAGATACGCAGTATTTT; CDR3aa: CASSEGYTDTQYF
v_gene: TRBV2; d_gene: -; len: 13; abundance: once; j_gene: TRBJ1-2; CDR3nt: TGTGCCAGCAGGGATTGGGGGGACTATGGCTACACCTTC; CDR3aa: CASRDWGDYGYTF